This T cell receptor beta chain came from a study of blood T cells in healthy people across ages. Overall study results and limits: Samples with more naive T cells showed higher observed beta diversity. A conclusive naive versus antigen-experienced comparison was prevented by the unsorted PBMCs.

Details on this clonotype: The antigen is unknown.

A J-beta primer mix and a sample-barcoded 5' primer were used in a second PCR of roughly 7 to 12 cycles. TCRdb fed the 5' RACE reads into MiXCR, producing one record per CDR3 protein. This table has roughly 860,000 distinct CDR3 sequences, approximately 67% appearing once. The sequence came from a man aged 25 to 40 in good health. Sequenced input: blood.

The CDR3, as DNA: TGCAGTGCTAGAGACGGGCAGGAAGCAGATACGCAGTATTTT. Amino acid sequence: CSARDGQEADTQYF. The chain links TRBV20-1 to TRBJ2-3; D is unclear. CDR1 is DFQATT, CDR2 SNEGSKA, per germline (reference sequence). Trimming removed 0 bases at V and 4 bases at J, with 11 bases between. The CDR3 is 14 residues long.